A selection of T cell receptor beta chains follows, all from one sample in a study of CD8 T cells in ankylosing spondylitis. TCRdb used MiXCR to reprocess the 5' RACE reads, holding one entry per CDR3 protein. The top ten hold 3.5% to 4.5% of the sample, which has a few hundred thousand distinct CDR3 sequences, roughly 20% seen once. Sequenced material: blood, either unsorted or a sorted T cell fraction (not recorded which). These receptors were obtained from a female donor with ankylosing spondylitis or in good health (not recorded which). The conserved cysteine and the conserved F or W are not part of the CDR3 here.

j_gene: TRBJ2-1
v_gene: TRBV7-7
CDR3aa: ASSSLTSGSNEQF

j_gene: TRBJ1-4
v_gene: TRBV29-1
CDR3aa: SVEDGGTGEKLF

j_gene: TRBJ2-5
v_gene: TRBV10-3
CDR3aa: AISESEPETQY

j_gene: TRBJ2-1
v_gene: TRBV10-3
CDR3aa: AISEPGGSYNEQF

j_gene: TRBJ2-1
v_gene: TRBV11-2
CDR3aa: ASSLYRSSPPTEQF

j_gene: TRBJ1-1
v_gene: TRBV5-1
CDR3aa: ASSPVRANTEAF

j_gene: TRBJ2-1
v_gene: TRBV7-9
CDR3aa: ASISTSGNGEEQF

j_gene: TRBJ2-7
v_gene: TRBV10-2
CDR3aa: ASSDGPGGYEQY

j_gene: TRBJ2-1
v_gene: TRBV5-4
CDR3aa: ASSLGGAGSYNEQF

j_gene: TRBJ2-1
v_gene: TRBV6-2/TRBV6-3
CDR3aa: ASSLAGDFNEQF

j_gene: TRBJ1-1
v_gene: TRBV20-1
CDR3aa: SASQGGGSTEAF

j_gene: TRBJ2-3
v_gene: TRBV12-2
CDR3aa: ASPQGGQGWDDTQY

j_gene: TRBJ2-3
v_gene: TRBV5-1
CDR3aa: ASSLGLEDTQY

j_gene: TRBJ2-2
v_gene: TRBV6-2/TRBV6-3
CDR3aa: ASSARAGELF

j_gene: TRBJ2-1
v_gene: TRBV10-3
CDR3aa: AISESRVQANNEQF

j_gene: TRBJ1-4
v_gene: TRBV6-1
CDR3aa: ASTVSRYNEKLF

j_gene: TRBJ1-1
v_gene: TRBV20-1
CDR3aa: SASDRPNTEAF

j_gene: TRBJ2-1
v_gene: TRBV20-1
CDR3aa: SARERGSGRNNEQF

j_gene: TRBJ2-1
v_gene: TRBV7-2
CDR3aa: ASSETGTSYNEQF

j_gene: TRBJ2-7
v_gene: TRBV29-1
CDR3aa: SVRGDSYEQY

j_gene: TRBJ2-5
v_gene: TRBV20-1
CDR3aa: SARGGTKLQETQY

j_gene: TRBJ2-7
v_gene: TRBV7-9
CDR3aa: ASSFTGVAYEQY

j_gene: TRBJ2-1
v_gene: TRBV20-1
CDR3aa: SAREVSGRLLSYNEQF

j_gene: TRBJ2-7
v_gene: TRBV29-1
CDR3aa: SVGSGTGVYEQY

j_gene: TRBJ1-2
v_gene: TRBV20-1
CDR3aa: SAAGQGLPNYGYT

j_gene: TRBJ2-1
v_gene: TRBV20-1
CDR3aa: SAHHLLAGVQNEQF

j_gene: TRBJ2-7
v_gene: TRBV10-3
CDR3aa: AISEGGRARKQY

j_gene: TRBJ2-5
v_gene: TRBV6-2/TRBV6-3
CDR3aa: ASSQGQGRVETQY

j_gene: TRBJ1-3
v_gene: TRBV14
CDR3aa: ASSQEQGALGNTIY

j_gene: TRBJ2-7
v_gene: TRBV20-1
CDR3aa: SGRAAVIYEQY

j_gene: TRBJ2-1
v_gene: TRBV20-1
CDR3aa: SASSGAGGTYNEQF

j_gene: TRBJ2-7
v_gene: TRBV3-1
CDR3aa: ASSQRTITYEQY

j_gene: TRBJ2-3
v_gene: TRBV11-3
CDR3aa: ASQGQGSDTQY

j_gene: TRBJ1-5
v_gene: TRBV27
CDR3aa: ASSRRSGQPQH

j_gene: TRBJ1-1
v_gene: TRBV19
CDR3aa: ASRVMGSGSTEAF

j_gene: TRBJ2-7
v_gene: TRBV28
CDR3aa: ASRGWDRAYEQY

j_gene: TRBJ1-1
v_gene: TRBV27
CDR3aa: AIKRMGMGTEAF

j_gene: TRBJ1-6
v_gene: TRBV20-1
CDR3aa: SARGAGAYNSPLH

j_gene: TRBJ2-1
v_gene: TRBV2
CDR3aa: ASSAPGPRGPNEQF

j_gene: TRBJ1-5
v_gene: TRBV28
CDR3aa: ASSTDRLSNQPQH

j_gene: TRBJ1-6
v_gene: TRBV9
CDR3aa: ASSGRGNNSPLH

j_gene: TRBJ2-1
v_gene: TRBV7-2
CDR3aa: ASSLEVRDEQF

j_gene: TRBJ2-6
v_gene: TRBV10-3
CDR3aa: AIYNSGANVLT

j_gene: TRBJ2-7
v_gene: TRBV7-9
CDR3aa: ASSLDLFGLADEQY

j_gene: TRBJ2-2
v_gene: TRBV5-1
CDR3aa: ASSSTVTSGTGTGELF

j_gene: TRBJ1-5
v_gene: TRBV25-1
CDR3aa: ASRQSNQPQH

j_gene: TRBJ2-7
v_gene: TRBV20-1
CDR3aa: SARATKGLPEQY

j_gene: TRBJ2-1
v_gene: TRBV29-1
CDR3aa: SVEWINGWDNEQF

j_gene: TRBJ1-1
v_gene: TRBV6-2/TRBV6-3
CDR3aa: ASSVMRGGMNTEAF

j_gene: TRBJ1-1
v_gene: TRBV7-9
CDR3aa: ASSLVGDYTEAF

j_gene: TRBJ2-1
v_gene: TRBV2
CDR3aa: ASSGGWTYRFEQF